These T cell receptor beta chains were read from a single sample in a study of T cells in localized non-small cell lung cancer. Here immunoSEQ multiplex PCR was the method, and the copy in TCRdb shows in-frame clones only, minus some. The repertoire holds about 2,300 clones, around 40% seen once, with about 8% in the top ten. The source was normal lung tissue next to the tumor, collected before any cancer treatment. These TCRs come from a man aged 35 to 70 with stage II lung adenocarcinoma. CDR3s include the opening cysteine and the closing phenylalanine or tryptophan. The order of the fields is J gene, V gene, D gene, clone size, CDR3 protein, CDR3 DNA. D genes are given only for firm matches. Expanded clones are given a class, and other clones once, few, many or no size at all.

>TRBJ1-4|TRBV6-8|.|few
CASGDVATNEKLFF
TGTGCCAGCGGCGACGTTGCAACTAATGAAAAACTGTTTTTT
>TRBJ1-1|TRBV19|.|once
CASSIGGTNTEAFF
TGTGCCAGTAGTATAGGGGGAACCAACACTGAAGCTTTCTTT
>TRBJ2-7|TRBV4-1|.|.
CASSHPTGPPYEQYF
TGCGCCAGCAGCCACCCGACAGGACCCCCCTACGAGCAGTACTTC
>TRBJ1-5|TRBV6-8|TRBD1|few
CASMAGQGPNQPQHF
TGTGCCAGCATGGCCGGACAGGGGCCCAATCAGCCCCAGCATTTT
>TRBJ1-5|TRBV29-1|TRBD1|.
CSARLQGASNQPQHF
TGCAGCGCCCGCTTACAGGGGGCCTCTAATCAGCCCCAGCATTTT
>TRBJ1-2|TRBV28|.|.
CASSPLHYGYGYTF
TGTGCCAGCAGTCCCCTCCATTATGGCTATGGCTACACCTTC
>TRBJ2-3|TRBV10-3|TRBD1|few
CAISESDRGDTQYF
TGTGCCATCAGTGAGTCCGACAGGGGTGATACGCAGTATTTT
>TRBJ1-1|TRBV11-1|.|.
CASSLRGEKTETFF
TGTGCCAGCAGCCTCCGTGGTGAAAAAACTGAAACTTTCTTT
>TRBJ1-5|TRBV28|.|.
CASSLTDYNQPQHF
TGTGCCAGCAGTTTAACTGACTACAATCAGCCCCAGCATTTT
>TRBJ2-3|TRBV28|TRBD1|.
CASSLPGQGITDTQYF
TGTGCCAGTTCCCTTCCGGGACAGGGGATCACAGATACGCAGTATTTT
>TRBJ1-2|TRBV11-3|TRBD1|few
CASSLMGQGPYGYTF
TGTGCCAGCAGCTTAATGGGACAGGGGCCCTATGGCTACACCTTC
>TRBJ1-2|TRBV6-8|.|.
CASSDTNYGYTF
TGTGCCAGCAGTGACACTAACTATGGCTACACCTTC
>TRBJ2-3|TRBV28|.|.
CASSPSFGSGTDTQYF
TGTGCCAGCAGTCCCTCCTTCGGGAGCGGAACAGATACGCAGTATTTT
>TRBJ2-1|TRBV5-1|TRBD2|.
CASSLRLGLAGGNEQFF
TGCGCCAGCAGCTTGCGTTTGGGACTAGCGGGGGGTAATGAGCAGTTCTTC
>TRBJ2-2|TRBV19|.|once
CASSTSRFTGELFF
TGTGCCAGTAGTACCTCAAGGTTCACCGGGGAGCTGTTTTTT
>TRBJ2-5|TRBV11-3|TRBD2|.
CASSFGLAGGETQYF
TGTGCCAGCAGCTTTGGACTAGCGGGAGGAGAGACCCAGTACTTC
>TRBJ2-7|TRBV10-3|TRBD1|few
CAISSARGQGRSYEQYF
TGTGCCATCAGCTCCGCCCGGGGACAGGGTCGCTCCTACGAGCAGTACTTC
>TRBJ2-1|TRBV19|.|few
CASSYRVEQFF
TGTGCCAGTAGCTATAGGGTTGAGCAGTTCTTC
>TRBJ2-2|TRBV18|TRBD1|.
CASSPQGQGVSGELFF
TGTGCCAGCTCACCACAAGGACAGGGGGTTTCCGGGGAGCTGTTTTTT
>TRBJ1-3|TRBV28|TRBD1|.
CASSLDIGGAGGNTIYF
TGTGCCAGCAGTTTGGACATAGGGGGCGCGGGGGGAAACACCATATATTTT
>TRBJ2-1|TRBV28|TRBD2|few
CASSSASGASSNEQFF
TGTGCCAGCAGCTCGGCTAGCGGGGCGTCAAGCAATGAGCAGTTCTTC
>TRBJ2-2|TRBV19|TRBD1|.
CASSYRGVNTGELFF
TGTGCCAGTTCTTACAGGGGGGTTAACACCGGGGAGCTGTTTTTT
>TRBJ1-2|TRBV18|.|.
CASSPSGGVYGYTF
TGTGCCAGCTCACCATCGGGCGGGGTCTATGGCTACACCTTC
>TRBJ2-6|TRBV11-3|.|medium-sized
CASSLMGAGANVLTF
TGTGCCAGCAGCTTAATGGGGGCTGGGGCCAACGTCCTGACTTTC
>TRBJ1-1|TRBV28|.|.
CASTLNRGTEAFF
TGTGCCAGCACCCTCAATAGGGGCACTGAAGCTTTCTTT
>TRBJ1-6|TRBV11-3|.|.
CASSILGDDSPLHF
TGTGCCAGCAGCATCCTGGGGGACGATTCACCCCTCCACTTT
>TRBJ2-5|TRBV18|TRBD2|.
CASSATQAGGLQETQYF
TGTGCCAGCTCAGCCACACAAGCGGGGGGCCTTCAAGAGACCCAGTACTTC
>TRBJ1-1|TRBV6-8|.|few
CASSYSKGTEAFF
TGTGCCAGCAGTTACTCGAAAGGTACTGAAGCTTTCTTT
>TRBJ1-5|TRBV23-1|.|.
CASSQSGQVGFDQPQHF
TGCGCTAGCAGTCAATCGGGGCAGGTCGGATTCGATCAGCCCCAGCATTTT
>TRBJ2-3|TRBV9|.|.
CASSGAGGSTDTQYF
TGTGCCAGCAGCGGAGCGGGTGGGTCCACAGATACGCAGTATTTT
>TRBJ2-7|TRBV29-1|TRBD2|.
CSVTAQRDSYEQYF
TGCAGCGTTACGGCCCAGCGGGATTCCTACGAGCAGTACTTC
>TRBJ1-3|TRBV19|.|.
CASSLTGLSGNTIYF
TGTGCCAGTAGTCTGACAGGACTCTCTGGAAACACCATATATTTT
>TRBJ2-1|TRBV28|TRBD2|.
CASSLLGSGRDNEQFF
TGTGCCAGCAGTCTTCTAGGTAGCGGGAGGGACAATGAGCAGTTCTTC
>TRBJ1-1|TRBV5-1|.|few
CASSSRTANTEAFF
TGCGCCAGCAGCTCTCGGACAGCCAACACTGAAGCTTTCTTT
>TRBJ1-4|TRBV2|.|few
CASFGYIELTGEKLFF
TGTGCCAGCTTTGGGTATATCGAATTAACAGGGGAAAAACTGTTTTTT
>TRBJ1-1|TRBV28|.|hyperexpanded
CASAKGGLGAFF
TGTGCCAGCGCTAAGGGAGGCCTGGGGGCTTTCTTT
>TRBJ2-7|TRBV5-1|TRBD2|few
CASSTSGGAYEQYF
TGCGCCAGCAGCACTAGCGGGGGGGCCTACGAGCAGTACTTC
>TRBJ2-6|TRBV28|.|.
CASGNSGANVLTF
TGTGCCAGCGGTAACTCTGGGGCCAACGTCCTGACTTTC
>TRBJ1-2|TRBV10-3|.|medium-sized
CAISEAQGDLKGYTF
TGTGCCATCAGTGAGGCACAGGGAGATTTGAAGGGCTACACCTTC
>TRBJ2-6|TRBV28|.|.
CASSPPLQLSGANVLTF
TGTGCCAGCAGCCCTCCTCTACAGCTCTCTGGGGCCAACGTCCTGACTTTC
>TRBJ2-2|TRBV19|.|.
CASSSGANTGELFF
TGTGCCAGTAGTAGCGGGGCGAACACCGGGGAGCTGTTTTTT
>TRBJ2-3|TRBV19|TRBD2|.
CASSIAGGTTDTQYF
TGTGCCAGTAGTATAGCGGGAGGGACCACAGATACGCAGTATTTT
>TRBJ1-3|TRBV14|.|.
CASSQWGSGNTIYF
TGTGCCAGCAGCCAGTGGGGCTCTGGAAACACCATATATTTT
>TRBJ1-3|TRBV19|.|.
CASTGVSGNTIYF
TGTGCCAGTACAGGGGTCTCTGGAAACACCATATATTTT
>TRBJ2-2|TRBV10-3|.|few
CAISELSGELFF
TGTGCCATCAGTGAGCTATCTGGGGAGCTGTTTTTT
>TRBJ2-1|TRBV6-8|TRBD1|large
CASSYGSGQGFFHEQFF
TGTGCCAGCAGTTACGGGTCTGGACAGGGATTTTTCCATGAGCAGTTCTTC
>TRBJ2-3|TRBV5-1|TRBD2|.
CASSPGLAGAGGTQYF
TGCGCCAGCAGCCCTGGACTAGCGGGAGCAGGAGGTACGCAGTATTTT